The present entry profiles one T cell receptor (beta chain) with its context. Its antigen remains unknown. Here immunoSEQ multiplex PCR was the method, and the copy in TCRdb shows in-frame clones only, minus some. The profile shows some 96,000 clones, 87% of them singletons. The data derive from a study of T cell responses to AZD1222 COVID-19 vaccine. Findings and caveats of the study: Repertoires were obtained solely post-peak T cell response. Clonal diversity may have been underestimated, and the donors were mostly white British, with more females than males.

This CDR3 spans 12 amino acids. Germline V gives CDR1 MNHEY, CDR2 SVGEGT. V gave up 2 bases and J gave up 7 bases, with 6 bases separating them. This material consisted of peripheral blood, taken on day 0 of MenACWY control vaccination. This TCR was recovered from an adult in good health. V is TRBV6-2 or TRBV6-3 and J is TRBJ1-5, with D hard to call. The CDR3 coding sequence is TGTGCCAGCAGTTACCCCGCACAGCCCCAGCATTTT. It is translated as CASSYPAQPQHF.